Listed below are T cell receptor beta chains from one sample, sequenced in a study of OX40 agonist ivuxolimab in advanced cancers. TCRdb's copy holds only in-frame clones and misses some; the assay was immunoSEQ multiplex PCR. The sample contains around 100,000 clones, approximately 89% of which appear only once. Sequencing was performed on CD4+ or CD8+ T cells sorted from blood, taken in a trial of the OX40 agonist ivuxolimab. The receptors shown here come from an adult with an advanced solid tumor such as melanoma, head and neck, liver or kidney cancer. Each CDR3 is given with its conserved first and last residue. A D gene is named only where the DNA matches it firmly. Some rows have no size entry. The others give once, few or many, or a class for an expanded clone.

v_gene: TRBV5-1
abundance: NA
j_gene: TRBJ2-7
d_gene: TRBD1
CDR3aa: CASSRGQGYEQYF
CDR3nt: TGCGCCAGCAGCCGGGGACAGGGTTACGAGCAGTACTTC

v_gene: TRBV28
abundance: NA
j_gene: TRBJ2-7
d_gene: TRBD1
CDR3aa: CASSTRDRAYEQYF
CDR3nt: TGTGCCAGCAGTACTCGGGACAGGGCCTACGAGCAGTACTTC

v_gene: TRBV7-2
abundance: NA
j_gene: TRBJ2-4
d_gene: NA
CDR3aa: CASSGGQTYIQYF
CDR3nt: TGTGCCAGCAGCGGGGGGCAGACGTACATTCAGTACTTC

v_gene: TRBV6-1
abundance: few
j_gene: TRBJ2-1
d_gene: TRBD2
CDR3aa: CASSLLSGGADEQFF
CDR3nt: TGTGCCAGCAGTCTTCTCAGCGGGGGGGCCGATGAGCAGTTCTTC

v_gene: TRBV11-3
abundance: NA
j_gene: TRBJ2-5
d_gene: NA
CDR3aa: CASSLDPVRATQYF
CDR3nt: TGTGCCAGCAGCTTAGATCCGGTACGGGCGACCCAGTACTTC

v_gene: TRBV28
abundance: NA
j_gene: TRBJ1-5
d_gene: TRBD1
CDR3aa: CASSFQGARGQPQHF
CDR3nt: TGTGCCAGCAGTTTTCAGGGGGCGCGAGGTCAGCCCCAGCATTTT

v_gene: TRBV19
abundance: once
j_gene: TRBJ1-4
d_gene: NA
CDR3aa: CAVGAPTTNEKLFF
CDR3nt: TGTGCCGTGGGAGCCCCCACAACTAATGAAAAACTGTTTTTT

v_gene: TRBV19
abundance: few
j_gene: TRBJ2-2
d_gene: NA
CDR3aa: CASSWLARAGELFF
CDR3nt: TGTGCCAGTAGTTGGCTAGCTCGGGCCGGGGAGCTGTTTTTT

v_gene: TRBV6-6
abundance: NA
j_gene: TRBJ2-5
d_gene: TRBD2
CDR3aa: CASSPGGGKETQYF
CDR3nt: TGTGCCAGCAGTCCCGGGGGGGGTAAGGAGACCCAGTACTTC

v_gene: TRBV10-3
abundance: NA
j_gene: TRBJ2-5
d_gene: NA
CDR3aa: CAISPDTQETQYF
CDR3nt: TGTGCCATCAGCCCGGACACACAAGAGACCCAGTACTTC

v_gene: TRBV2
abundance: NA
j_gene: TRBJ1-2
d_gene: TRBD1
CDR3aa: CASSIETGAFRGYTF
CDR3nt: TGTGCCAGCAGCATAGAGACAGGGGCTTTCAGAGGCTACACCTTC